The 27 T cell receptor beta chains listed next were all sequenced from one sample in a study of Tregs in tolerant kidney transplant recipients. The table came from immunoSEQ multiplex PCR; TCRdb's copy has only in-frame clones and leaves some out. The table shows some 55,000 clones, with 80% to 90% occurring only once. The sequencing here drew on Tregs from blood, taken before the transplant. These receptors all stem from a human donor who received a combined kidney and bone marrow transplant.

The rearrangement uses TRBV6-4 and TRBJ2-1; 8 bases agree with TRBD1. The ends lost 6 bases at V and 2 bases at J; junction bases unmatched: 0. This CDR3 comprises 13 residues. Looked up from germline, CDR1 is MRHNA and CDR2 is SNTAGT. Written as DNA, the CDR3 is TGTGCCAGCAGCAGGGGGCCCTACAATGAGCAGTTCTTC. Its protein product is CASSRGPYNEQFF.

This chain joins TRBV5-1 and TRBJ2-3; no definite D call. This CDR3 is 12 amino acids long. Germline V gives CDR1 SGHRS, CDR2 YFSETQ. Trimming took 9 bases from V and 2 from J, leaving 10 bases between them. The CDR3 nucleotides read TGCGCCACCGGAAAAGACACAGATACGCAGTATTTT. Translated, it gives CATGKDTDTQYF.

This chain connects TRBV20-1 to TRBJ1-2; D is undetermined. CDR3 length equals 10 residues. The germline CDR1 and CDR2 sequences are DFQATT and SNEGSKA (reference sequence). Trimming removed 0 bases from V and 4 bases from J, with 0 bases in between. CDR3 in amino acids: CSARDYGYTF. In DNA form, the CDR3 reads TGCAGTGCTAGAGACTATGGCTACACCTTC.

This rearrangement joins TRBV19 to TRBJ2-1; TRBD2 aligns across 11 bases. This CDR3 region has 16 residues. With V trimmed by 3 bases and J by 8 bases, 9 bases remained unmatched. Germline V gene data show CDR1 as LNHDA and CDR2 as SQIVND (reference sequence). CDR3 nucleotide sequence: TGTGCCAGTAGTATCGGGACTAGCGGCAATTCCGATGAGCAGTTCTTC. It translates to CASSIGTSGNSDEQFF. The variable domain in full, completed from reference TRBV19 and TRBJ2-1, reads DGGITQSPKYLFRKEGQNVTLSCEQNLNHDAMYWYRQDPGQGLRLIYYSQIVNDFQKGDIAEGYSVSREKKESFPLTVTSAQKNPTAFYLCASSIGTSGNSDEQFFGPGTRLTVL.

The CDR3 DNA reads TGCGCCAGCAGCTTTCTCAATGAGCAGTTCTTC. Translating gives CASSFLNEQFF. The chain links TRBV5-1 to TRBJ2-1; D unresolved. The CDR3 covers 11 residues. From germline, CDR1 is SGHRS and CDR2 YFSETQ. The V and J ends lost 2 bases and 6 bases respectively, with 3 bases between them.

The V and J genes are TRBV14 and TRBJ1-2; the D gene is possibly TRBD1 (6 bases). The germline V and J ends were trimmed by 5 bases and 6 bases, with 16 bases remaining between them. Germline assignment: CDR1 SGHDN and CDR2 FVKESK. The CDR3 is 14 residues long. CDR3 sequence: CASSVQPGADGYTF. CDR3 in DNA: TGTGCCAGCAGCGTTCAACCAGGGGCGGATGGCTACACCTTC.

This chain uses TRBV6-1 with TRBJ1-5; 10 positions match TRBD1. The CDR3 has 13 residues. Germline values: CDR1 MNHNS, CDR2 SASEGT. V shed 6 bases and J 6 bases; nucleotides not matched to a gene: 2. The CDR3 DNA reads as TGTGCCAGCAGAGACAGGGGGCCTCAGCCCCAGCATTTT. It yields the protein CASRDRGPQPQHF.

This chain connects TRBV19 to TRBJ1-2; TRBD1 aligns across 10 bases. Germline assignment: CDR1 LNHDA and CDR2 SQIVND (reference sequence). The CDR3 length is 12 residues. After removal of 7 bases from V and 6 bases from J, the junction contained 2 bases not matched to a gene. The CDR3 coding sequence is TGTGCCAGTATCGACAGGGGGCATGGCTACACCTTC. It codes for CASIDRGHGYTF.

The rearrangement links TRBV15 to TRBJ1-2; 7 nucleotides match TRBD1. CDR3 size: 13 residues. CDR1 and CDR2 (germline): LNHNV, YYDKDF (reference sequence). Trimming at V came to 2 bases and at J to 7 bases, leaving 4 bases not matched to a gene. Here the CDR3 reads CATSRPQGVGYTF. CDR3 nucleotide sequence: TGTGCCACCAGCAGACCGCAGGGGGTTGGCTACACCTTC.

J is TRBJ1-3 and V is TRBV11-2; 7 nucleotides match TRBD1. This CDR3 is built from 15 residues. The germline CDR1 and CDR2 sequences are SGHAT and FQNNGV. V shed 2 bases and J 2 bases; nucleotides not matched to a gene: 3. CDR3 DNA: TGTGCCAGCAGCTTAAGGGGGCTCACTGGAAACACCATATATTTT. This sequence encodes CASSLRGLTGNTIYF.

The CDR3: CASSGRLAYEQYF. CDR3 nucleotides: TGTGCCAGCAGCGGACGTCTCGCCTACGAGCAGTACTTC. The V gene is TRBV6-1, the J gene TRBJ2-7; no reliable D call. This CDR3 is built from 13 residues. CDR1 and CDR2 from the germline V gene are MNHNS and SASEGT. V lost 6 bases and J 2 bases, leaving 11 bases between the germline ends.

This clone was counted only a few times. The genes are TRBV5-4 and TRBJ2-1; D may be TRBD2 (5 bases). V lost 3 bases and J 0 bases, leaving 19 bases between the germline ends. The CDR3 sequence is 18 residues long. Germline V CDR1 and CDR2: SGHNT, YYREEE (reference sequence). The CDR3 sequence is CASSSPYSEESSYNEQFF. In DNA, the CDR3 is TGTGCCAGCAGCTCACCCTATAGCGAGGAGAGCTCCTACAATGAGCAGTTCTTC.

The DNA for the CDR3 is TGCGCCAGCAGCTTGGGTGGGGGCCCTCTCTACAATGAGCAGTTCTTC. Translating it yields CASSLGGGPLYNEQFF. The gene calls are TRBV5-1 and TRBJ2-1; possible D gene TRBD1, 6 bases. The CDR3 has 16 amino acids. V dropped 0 bases and J dropped 3 bases, with 13 bases sitting between them. Germline V CDR1 and CDR2: SGHRS, YFSETQ.

The sample holds one count of this clone. The chain couples TRBV7-6 to TRBJ1-3, with 10 bases matching TRBD1. This CDR3 is 17 amino acids long. The germline V gene has CDR1 SGHVS and CDR2 FNYEAQ. The trim removed 1 base at V and 4 bases at J, leaving 7 bases unmatched. CDR3 sequence: CASSLVPGQGIGNTIYF. Written as DNA, the CDR3 is TGTGCCAGCAGCTTAGTACCGGGACAGGGGATCGGAAACACCATATATTTT. The entire variable domain, with the rest obtained from reference TRBV7-6 and TRBJ1-3, is as follows: GAGVSQSPRYKVTKRGQDVALRCDPISGHVSLYWYRQALGQGPEFLTYFNYEAQQDKSGLPNDRFSAERPEGSISTLTIQRTEQRDSAMYRCASSLVPGQGIGNTIYFGEGSWLTVV.

Regarding this clone: Other nucleotide sequences from this sample produce the same CDR3. The chain joins TRBV20-1 to TRBJ2-7, with D uncertain. In germline, CDR1 is DFQATT, CDR2 SNEGSKA (reference sequence). V was trimmed by 3 bases and J by 2 bases, leaving 5 bases between them. The CDR3 length is 11 residues. The CDR3 sequence: CSASSAYEQYF. The CDR3, as DNA: TGCAGTGCTAGCTCCGCCTACGAGCAGTACTTC.

The sample holds a few counts of this clone. The chain combines TRBV30 with TRBJ2-7, with D perhaps TRBD1 or TRBD2 (5 bases each). Germline V gene lookup returns CDR1 GTSNPN and CDR2 SVGIG (reference sequence). Deletions cut 6 bases from V and 9 bases from J, with 21 bases between. CDR3 length: 13 residues. The CDR3 loop reads CACRNRNIAGQYF. The CDR3 DNA reads TGTGCCTGCCGCAACAGGAATATCGCGGGGCAGTACTTC. The full variable domain, in which reference TRBV30 and TRBJ2-7 provide the parts outside the CDR3, is SQTIHQWPATLVQPVGSPLSLECTVEGTSNPNLYWYRQAAGRGLQLLFYSVGIGQISSEVPQNLSASRPQDRQFILSSKKLLLSDSGFYLCACRNRNIAGQYFGPGTRLTVT.

This clone was recorded only once. The gene calls are TRBV18 and TRBJ1-5; D unclear. V was trimmed by 5 bases and J by 0 bases, leaving 14 bases between them. Looked up from germline, CDR1 is KGHSH and CDR2 is LQKENI. This CDR3 region has 16 residues. CDR3: CASSSSGSNSNQPQHF. The CDR3 DNA reads as TGTGCCAGCTCATCTTCCGGGAGCAATAGCAATCAGCCCCAGCATTTT. Together with reference TRBV18 and TRBJ1-5, the CDR3 gives the full variable domain: NAGVMQNPRHLVRRRGQEARLRCSPMKGHSHVYWYRQLPEEGLKFMVYLQKENIIDESGMPKERFSAEFPKEGPSILRIQQVVRGDSAAYFCASSSSGSNSNQPQHFGDGTRLSIL.

The J gene is TRBJ1-4, the V gene TRBV5-1; perhaps TRBD1 as D (5 bases). The CDR3 has 14 amino acids. Germline-derived CDR1 and CDR2 are SGHRS and YFSETQ. V gave up 0 bases and J gave up 8 bases, with 11 bases separating them. This chain's CDR3 is CASSLGQTREKLFF. The CDR3 DNA sequence: TGCGCCAGCAGCTTGGGACAGACTCGCGAAAAACTGTTTTTT. The full variable domain, with the rest looked up from reference TRBV5-1 and TRBJ1-4, is KAGVTQTPRYLIKTRGQQVTLSCSPISGHRSVSWYQQTPGQGLQFLFEYFSETQRNKGNFPGRFSGRQFSNSRSEMNVSTLELGDSALYLCASSLGQTREKLFFGSGTQLSVL.

The chain is built from TRBV7-2 and TRBJ1-3; TRBD1 aligns across 10 bases. J gave up 1 base and V 0 bases, and 15 bases lay outside the gene matches. The germline gives CDR1 SGHTA, CDR2 FQGNSA. The CDR3 extends over 21 amino acids. The CDR3 spells CASSLADRGLRPILSGNTIYF. CDR3 coding DNA: TGTGCCAGCAGCTTAGCCGACAGGGGGCTAAGACCGATCCTATCTGGAAACACCATATATTTT.

V usage is TRBV21-1 and J usage is TRBJ2-3; the table's D gene call, TRBD2, was not cross checked with the DNA. TRBV21-1 is a known pseudogene. The CDR3 runs 15 residues. CDR3 nucleotides: TGTGCCCCAAATGCTAGCGGGGGAAGCACAGATACGCAGTATTTT. It is translated as CAPNASGGSTDTQYF.

The chain employs TRBV27 and TRBJ1-2, with a possible D match to TRBD1 (5 bases). The CDR3 is 15 residues long. Germline loops: CDR1 MNHEY, CDR2 SMNVEV (reference sequence). Trimming removed 3 bases at V and 2 bases at J, with 13 bases between. CDR3 coding DNA: TGTGCCAGCAGTTTTTCCATAAGGGGAAACTATGGCTACACCTTC. Protein product: CASSFSIRGNYGYTF.

Concerning this clone: The sample carries other DNA sequences with the same CDR3. The genes are TRBV30 and TRBJ2-7; 7 bases agree with TRBD2. Germline V gives CDR1 GTSNPN, CDR2 SVGIG (reference sequence). Trimming removed 1 base from V and 3 bases from J; junction bases left unmatched: 12. The CDR3 length is 16 residues. CDR3 region: CAWSGVGGRKGYEQYF. CDR3 DNA: TGTGCCTGGAGTGGGGTGGGGGGGAGGAAAGGCTACGAGCAGTACTTC.

This clone was recorded a few times. This rearrangement joins TRBV4-3 to TRBJ1-4; D remains ambiguous. This CDR3 is 13 amino acids long. Germline-derived CDR1 and CDR2 are LGHNA and YSLEER. Trimming shortened V by 5 bases and J by 7 bases, and 11 bases separated the two germline ends. The CDR3 protein is CASSTTFGEKLFF. The CDR3 bases are TGCGCCAGCAGCACTACCTTCGGTGAAAAACTGTTTTTT.

The rearrangement links TRBV28 to TRBJ2-1; 12 bases match TRBD2. This CDR3 is built from 16 residues. V shed 3 bases and J 0 bases; nucleotides not matched to a gene: 0. Germline CDR1 and CDR2: MDHEN and SYDVKM. CDR3 sequence (DNA): TGTGCCAGCAGTTTGACTAGCGGGAGCTCCTACAATGAGCAGTTCTTC. Protein: CASSLTSGSSYNEQFF. Combining the CDR3 with reference TRBV28 and TRBJ2-1 gives the whole variable domain DVKVTQSSRYLVKRTGEKVFLECVQDMDHENMFWYRQDPGLGLRLIYFSYDVKMKEKGDIPEGYSVSREKKERFSLILESASTNQTSMYLCASSLTSGSSYNEQFFGPGTRLTVL.

V gene TRBV18 combines with J gene TRBJ1-1; 7 bases are a match to TRBD1. V dropped 3 bases and J dropped 6; count of bases not matched to a gene: 13. CDR1 and CDR2 (germline): KGHSH, LQKENI. The length of the CDR3 is 16 residues. CDR3 sequence (DNA): TGTGCCAGCTCACCGACAGGGACGCGCGTTGAGTCTGAAGCTTTCTTT. Protein: CASSPTGTRVESEAFF.

V usage is TRBV6-1 and J usage is TRBJ1-2; D is undetermined. V lost 7 bases to trimming and J lost 2 bases, with 11 bases between them. The CDR3 length is 13 residues. CDR1 MNHNS and CDR2 SASEGT come from the germline V gene. The CDR3 region is CASNGRLNYGYTF. The CDR3 DNA is TGTGCCAGCAACGGACGGTTGAACTATGGCTACACCTTC.

This chain uses TRBV28 with TRBJ1-1; possible D gene TRBD1, 5 bases. Germline V CDR1 and CDR2: MDHEN, SYDVKM. Trimming removed 3 bases at V and 11 bases at J, with 10 bases between. The length of the CDR3 is 11 residues. The CDR3 is CASSLGPVAFF. In DNA, the CDR3 is TGTGCCAGCAGTTTGGGGCCGGTGGCTTTCTTT.